The 3 T cell receptor beta chains given below trace back to one sample, sequenced in a study of patients and donors after allogeneic stem cell transplantation. TCRdb re-analysed the RT-PCR reads in MiXCR, keeping a single row per CDR3 protein. The sample consists of 900,000 to 1,000,000 distinct CDR3 sequences, under 20% of them appearing once. The material sequenced was blood, either unsorted or a sorted T cell fraction (not recorded which). These receptors were taken from a human donor who was either an allogeneic HSCT recipient or a stem cell or donor lymphocyte infusion donor (not recorded which). It is not recorded whose cells these are; they may come from a transplant donor.

J is TRBJ2-1 and V is TRBV20-1; D remains unclear. V was clipped by 2 bases and J by 9 bases, with 2 bases between them. The CDR3 totals 9 residues. Germline V gene lookup returns CDR1 DFQATT and CDR2 SNEGSKA (reference sequence). CDR3 in amino acids: CSARREQFF. The CDR3 DNA is TGCAGTGCTAGACGTGAGCAGTTCTTC.

The V call is TRBV6-1, the J call TRBJ2-7; 8 nucleotides line up with TRBD2. The CDR3 length is 14 residues. Germline loops: CDR1 MNHNS, CDR2 SASEGT. V lost 1 base to trimming and J lost 6 bases; unmatched junction nucleotides: 5. CDR3 sequence: CASSEGGLASEQYF. CDR3 DNA: TGTGCCAGCAGTGAAGGTGGACTAGCCTCCGAGCAGTACTTC.

This clonotype was seen more than once but under ten times. This chain links TRBV10-3 with TRBJ1-2; 7 positions match TRBD1. V shed 11 bases, J shed 0 bases, and the junction held 6 bases outside the gene matches. The CDR3 has 13 amino acids. Germline CDR1 ENHRY, CDR2 SYGVKD. DNA of the CDR3: TGTGCCGCGGGAGACAGGGCTAACTATGGCTACACCTTC. Residues: CAAGDRANYGYTF.